In this sample, the clone carrying this TCR beta chain turned up a few times. Its matching antigen is unknown. This CDR3 is 15 amino acids long. 5'RACE primed at constant segments yielded TCR alpha and TCR beta cDNA libraries bearing sample barcodes and UMIs. TCRdb fed the 5' RACE reads into MiXCR, producing one record per CDR3 protein. This sample yields approximately 200,000 distinct CDR3 sequences, of which 16% are seen a single time; 2% to 2.5% belongs to the top ten. The entry originates in a study of T-cell memory formation after mild COVID-19. Whole-study findings and limits: Contracting CD4+ clones sat mainly in CM and EM; CD8+ in EMRA. Clonal second-wave expansions that peaked on day 37 had unconfirmed SARS-CoV-2 specificity.

The sequenced sample consisted of PBMCs or a T cell subset sorted from them (not recorded which). This receptor was taken from an adult woman who had mild COVID-19 (a few samples of this study predate the infection). Cell type and time point are not known. This rearrangement joins TRBV21-1 to TRBJ2-1. TRBV21-1 is a documented pseudogene. The DNA for the CDR3 is TGTGCCAGCAGCATTCGAGCGGGAGTCTACAATGAGCAGTTCTTC. Amino acids: CASSIRAGVYNEQFF.